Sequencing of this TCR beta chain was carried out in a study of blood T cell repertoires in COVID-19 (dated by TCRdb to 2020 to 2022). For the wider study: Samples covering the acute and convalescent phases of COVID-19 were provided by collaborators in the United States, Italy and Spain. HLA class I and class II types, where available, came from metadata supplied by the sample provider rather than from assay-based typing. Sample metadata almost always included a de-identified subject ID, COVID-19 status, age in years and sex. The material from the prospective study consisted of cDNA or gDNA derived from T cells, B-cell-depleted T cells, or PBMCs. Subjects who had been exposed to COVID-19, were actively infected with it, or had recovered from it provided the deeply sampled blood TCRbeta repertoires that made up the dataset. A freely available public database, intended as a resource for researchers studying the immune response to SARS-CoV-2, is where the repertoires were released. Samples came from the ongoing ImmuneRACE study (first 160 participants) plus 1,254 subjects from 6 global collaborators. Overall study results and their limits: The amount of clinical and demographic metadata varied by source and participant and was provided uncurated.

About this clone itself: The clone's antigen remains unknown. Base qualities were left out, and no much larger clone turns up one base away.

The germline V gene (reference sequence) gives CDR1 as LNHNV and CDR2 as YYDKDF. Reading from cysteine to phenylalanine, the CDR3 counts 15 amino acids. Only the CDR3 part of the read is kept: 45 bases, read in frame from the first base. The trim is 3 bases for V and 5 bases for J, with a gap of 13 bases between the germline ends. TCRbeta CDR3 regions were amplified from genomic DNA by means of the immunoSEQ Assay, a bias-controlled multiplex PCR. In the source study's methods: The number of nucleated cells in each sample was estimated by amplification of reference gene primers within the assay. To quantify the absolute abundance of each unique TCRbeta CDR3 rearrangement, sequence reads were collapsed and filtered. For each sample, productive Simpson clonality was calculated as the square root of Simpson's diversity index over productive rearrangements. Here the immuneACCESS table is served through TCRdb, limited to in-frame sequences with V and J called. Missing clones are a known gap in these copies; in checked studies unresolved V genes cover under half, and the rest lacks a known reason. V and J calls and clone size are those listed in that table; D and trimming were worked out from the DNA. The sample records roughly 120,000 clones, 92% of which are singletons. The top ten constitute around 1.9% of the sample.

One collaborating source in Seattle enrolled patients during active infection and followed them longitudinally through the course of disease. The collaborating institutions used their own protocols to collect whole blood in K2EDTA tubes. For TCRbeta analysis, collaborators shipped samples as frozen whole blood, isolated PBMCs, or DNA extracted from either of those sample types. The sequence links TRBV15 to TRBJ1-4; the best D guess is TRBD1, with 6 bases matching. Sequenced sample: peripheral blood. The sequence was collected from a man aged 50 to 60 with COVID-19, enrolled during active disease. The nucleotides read TGTGCCACCAGCAGGTTGACAGGTATCAATGAAAAACTGTTTTTT. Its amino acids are CATSRLTGINEKLFF.